Listed below are T cell receptor beta chains from one sample, sequenced in a study of TIL therapy for anti-PD-1-resistant metastatic lung cancer. The method was immunoSEQ multiplex PCR; TCRdb's version includes in-frame clones alone and lacks a portion of them. The repertoire has approximately 87,000 clones, 65% of them found once; the top ten carry approximately 11%. The material was tumor tissue, obtained at baseline. The receptor set was obtained from a person between 30 and 80 years old with non-small cell lung cancer. CDR3s include the opening cysteine and the closing phenylalanine or tryptophan. The D gene is left open where the match is weak. Clone size appears in some rows only: once, few, many, or a class for an expanded clone.

v_call	j_call	d_call	clone_size	cdr3_nt	cdr3_aa
TRBV20-1	TRBJ2-5	.	.	TGCAGTGCCGTCCGAAGGGAGACCCAGTACTTC	CSAVRRETQYF
TRBV28	TRBJ2-3	.	.	TGTGCCAGCAGAAGAGACACAGATACGCAGTATTTT	CASRRDTDTQYF
TRBV18	TRBJ2-1	TRBD2	.	TGTGCCAGCTCACCTCCGGGACTAGCAAGTGAGCAGTTCTTC	CASSPPGLASEQFF
TRBV11-2	TRBJ2-4	.	.	TGTGCCAGCAGCTCGGGATTTCAAAACATTCAGTACTTC	CASSSGFQNIQYF
TRBV2	TRBJ2-7	TRBD2	few	TGTGCCAGCAGTGTTACTAGCGGGAGTTCCTACGAGCAGTACTTC	CASSVTSGSSYEQYF
TRBV7-2	TRBJ2-7	TRBD1	.	TGTGCCAGCAGCTTAGCCCTCGGGACAGGGCGCTACGAGCAGTACTTC	CASSLALGTGRYEQYF
TRBV28	TRBJ1-1	.	.	TGTGCCACGTTACGGGGGGGCAGAGGCACTGAAGCTTTCTTT	CATLRGGRGTEAFF
TRBV30	TRBJ2-7	.	.	TGTGCCTGGAGTGCCGGGACCCGAAGGGCCTACGAGCAGTACTTC	CAWSAGTRRAYEQYF
TRBV21-1	TRBJ2-7	.	.	TGTGCCAGCATCCACAGGGGGCCGTACGAGCAGTACTTC	CASIHRGPYEQYF
TRBV5-1	TRBJ2-1	TRBD2	.	TGCGCCAGCATCGGGACTAGCGGGATTCATCGCCCCTACAATGAGCAGTTCTTC	CASIGTSGIHRPYNEQFF
TRBV7-3	TRBJ2-5	TRBD1	once	TGTGCCAGCAGCTCTGGACAGGGGAGTACCCAGTACTTC	CASSSGQGSTQYF
TRBV21-1	TRBJ2-5	.	once	TGTGCCAGCGGAGCTCTTGGCGGCCATCAAGAGACCCAGTACTTC	CASGALGGHQETQYF
TRBV7-9	TRBJ2-7	.	.	TGTGCCAGCAGCCCCGGCGCGAGCTCCTACGAGCAGTACTTC	CASSPGASSYEQYF
TRBV4-3	TRBJ2-7	TRBD1	.	TGCGCCAGCAGCCAACACAGGGGGCTGTCCTACGAGCAGTACTTC	CASSQHRGLSYEQYF
TRBV4-3	TRBJ2-7	.	.	TGCGCCAGCAGCCAGGAAGAAGGCAACTCCTACGAGCAGTACTTC	CASSQEEGNSYEQYF
TRBV6-5	TRBJ1-4	TRBD1	.	TGTGCCAGCGGGCCAAGGACAGGGGACGAAAAACTGTTTTTT	CASGPRTGDEKLFF
TRBV5-1	TRBJ1-1	.	.	TGCGCCAGCAGCCCCCGCCGGACGGCGAACACTGAAGCTTTCTTT	CASSPRRTANTEAFF
TRBV7-8	TRBJ2-7	.	once	TGTGCCAGCAGGCGGGGACCGACCTACGAGCAGTACTTC	CASRRGPTYEQYF
TRBV7-2	TRBJ1-2	.	.	TGTGCCAGCAGCTTAGCGCTCCAGGGGCCCCGGGGCTACACCTTC	CASSLALQGPRGYTF
TRBV30	TRBJ1-1	TRBD1	.	TGTGCCTGGAGTTGGCTCGACAGGGAGAACCCTGAAGCTTTCTTT	CAWSWLDRENPEAFF
TRBV13	TRBJ2-2	.	.	TGTGCCAGCAGCTACGGGACTCCTCGGGGCGGGGAGCTGTTTTTT	CASSYGTPRGGELFF
TRBV7-2	TRBJ1-5	.	.	TGTGCCAGCAGCTTAGCGCATGGGGATCAGCCCCAGCATTTT	CASSLAHGDQPQHF
TRBV5-1	TRBJ2-5	.	.	TGCGCCAGCAGCTTAGAGGGAGAGGAGACCCAGTACTTC	CASSLEGEETQYF
TRBV5-3	TRBJ2-3	.	.	TGTGCCAGAAGCCCCCTGGCGGGGGCCACCAGGGGATTCGCAGATACGCAGTATTTT	CARSPLAGATRGFADTQYF
TRBV20-1	TRBJ1-2	.	.	TGCAGTGCGGGGGTGGGTGGCTACACCTTC	CSAGVGGYTF
TRBV5-1	TRBJ2-3	.	.	TGCGCCAGCAGCTTGGAGGCCTTAAGGCCCACAGATACGCAGTATTTT	CASSLEALRPTDTQYF
TRBV15	TRBJ2-1	.	.	TGTGCCACCAGCAGAGATGGGAGTCTCCGAGGGCCTTACAATGAGCAGTTCTTC	CATSRDGSLRGPYNEQFF
TRBV21-1	TRBJ2-1	.	once	TGTGCCAGCAGCCTCTTATCCCCCAGAGTCGACCCCACGAATGAGCAGTTCTTC	CASSLLSPRVDPTNEQFF
TRBV18	TRBJ2-7	TRBD2	once	TGTGCCAGCTCACCACCCTCAGCGGGGGCCCGGGAGCAGTACTTC	CASSPPSAGAREQYF
TRBV5-1	TRBJ1-6	TRBD1	many	TGCGCCAGCAGCCCGGGACAGTATAATTCACCCCTCCACTTT	CASSPGQYNSPLHF
TRBV5-1	TRBJ2-2	TRBD2	.	TGCGCCAGCAGCCAAGGGACTAGCCGAGCCGGGGAGCTGTTTTTT	CASSQGTSRAGELFF
TRBV11-3	TRBJ2-1	TRBD2	few	TGTGCCAGCAGCCGACAGCGGGGTTATGAGCAGTTCTTC	CASSRQRGYEQFF
TRBV12-3/TRBV12-4	TRBJ2-5	.	.	TGTGCCAGCAGTTTTGGGGCCGCAGAGACCCAGTACTTC	CASSFGAAETQYF